This T cell receptor (beta chain) was profiled in a study of T cell clonotyping in hematopoietic cell transplantation. General study results and limits: At the given depth, recipient repertoires were over 95% de novo clonotypes. No sorting was done, leaving CD4 and CD8 contributions mixed.

Turning to this clone: Antigen unknown.

Clones were sequenced by immunoSEQ multiplex PCR, and TCRdb holds only the in-frame ones, with some missing. The sample carries fewer than 50,000 clones, about 93% recorded once. The germline V and J ends were trimmed by 7 bases and 2 bases, with 14 bases remaining between them. CDR3 length equals 14 residues. Germline values: CDR1 SNHLY, CDR2 FYNNEI. The receptor comes from a woman in her fifties or sixties in good health. Some clones in this sample may be carry-over from other donors' samples. Sequences were obtained from peripheral blood mononuclear cells. The V and J genes are TRBV2 and TRBJ1-1; the D gene is possibly TRBD1 (5 bases). DNA of the CDR3: TGTGCCAGCACCGAAGGGGAACTAAACACTGAAGCTTTCTTT. Translation: CASTEGELNTEAFF.